Listed below are T cell receptor beta chains from one sample, sequenced in a study of CD4 T cells in relation to SARS-CoV-2 and coronaviruses. Which antigens these TCRs recognize remains unknown. The repertoire was sequenced with immunoSEQ multiplex PCR; TCRdb's copy has only in-frame clones and lacks some. The sample includes about 25,000 clones, about 84% seen only once; the top ten take 11% to 15%. Sequenced material: CD4+ T cells from PBMCs, cultured in vitro. The receptor set was obtained from a human donor in good health. The CDR3 runs from the conserved cysteine through the conserved F or W. The D gene is left open where the match is weak. Clone size appears in some rows only: once, few, many, or a class for an expanded clone.

d_call: NA; v_call: TRBV2; clone_size: NA; j_call: TRBJ2-3; cdr3_aa: CASRGGQITDTQYF; cdr3_nt: TGTGCCAGCAGGGGGGGACAGATCACAGATACGCAGTATTTT
d_call: NA; v_call: TRBV5-4; clone_size: NA; j_call: TRBJ1-6; cdr3_aa: CASSLALSAGGSPLHF; cdr3_nt: TGTGCCAGCAGCTTGGCCTTGAGCGCCGGGGGATCACCCCTCCACTTT
d_call: NA; v_call: TRBV10-3; clone_size: few; j_call: TRBJ2-1; cdr3_aa: CAIRIGTEPYNEQFF; cdr3_nt: TGTGCCATCAGAATCGGGACGGAACCCTACAATGAGCAGTTCTTC
d_call: TRBD2; v_call: TRBV6-5; clone_size: NA; j_call: TRBJ2-1; cdr3_aa: CASSYGREGVNEQFF; cdr3_nt: TGTGCCAGCAGTTACGGGCGGGAGGGAGTGAATGAGCAGTTCTTC
d_call: TRBD1; v_call: TRBV24-1; clone_size: NA; j_call: TRBJ2-3; cdr3_aa: CATSDFVGTGVRTDTQYF; cdr3_nt: TGTGCCACCAGTGATTTTGTCGGGACAGGAGTTCGCACAGATACGCAGTATTTT
d_call: TRBD1; v_call: TRBV11-2; clone_size: NA; j_call: TRBJ1-2; cdr3_aa: CASSFGQGGYGYTF; cdr3_nt: TGTGCCAGCAGCTTTGGACAGGGGGGCTATGGCTACACCTTC
d_call: NA; v_call: TRBV6-4; clone_size: NA; j_call: TRBJ2-1; cdr3_aa: CASSDRGNYNEQFF; cdr3_nt: TGTGCCAGCAGTGACAGGGGTAATTACAATGAGCAGTTCTTC
d_call: NA; v_call: TRBV14; clone_size: NA; j_call: TRBJ1-1; cdr3_aa: CASSQDQGRTTEAFF; cdr3_nt: TGTGCCAGCAGCCAAGATCAGGGGAGGACCACTGAAGCTTTCTTT
d_call: NA; v_call: TRBV2; clone_size: NA; j_call: TRBJ2-7; cdr3_aa: CASSEGSLSKLSYEQYF; cdr3_nt: TGTGCCAGCAGTGAAGGCTCTTTAAGTAAACTCTCCTACGAGCAGTACTTT
d_call: NA; v_call: TRBV15; clone_size: NA; j_call: TRBJ2-1; cdr3_aa: CATSRDGDDNEQFF; cdr3_nt: TGTGCCACCAGCAGGGACGGTGATGACAATGAGCAGTTCTTC
d_call: NA; v_call: TRBV2; clone_size: NA; j_call: TRBJ1-2; cdr3_aa: CASRRTAEAYGYTF; cdr3_nt: TGTGCCAGCAGGAGGACGGCGGAAGCTTATGGCTACACCTTC
d_call: NA; v_call: TRBV5-6; clone_size: NA; j_call: TRBJ1-1; cdr3_aa: CASSLGSVMNTEAFF; cdr3_nt: TGTGCCAGCAGCTTGGGGAGTGTGATGAACACTGAAGCTTTCTTT
d_call: NA; v_call: TRBV6-4; clone_size: medium-sized; j_call: TRBJ2-6; cdr3_aa: CASSDNSGANVLTF; cdr3_nt: TGTGCCAGCAGTGACAACTCTGGGGCCAACGTCCTGACTTTC
d_call: TRBD1; v_call: TRBV11-2; clone_size: NA; j_call: TRBJ2-7; cdr3_aa: CASSPGGYEQYF; cdr3_nt: TGTGCCAGCAGCCCAGGGGGCTACGAGCAGTACTTC
d_call: TRBD2; v_call: TRBV24-1; clone_size: NA; j_call: TRBJ2-3; cdr3_aa: CATSDASGRTDTQYF; cdr3_nt: TGTGCCACCAGTGACGCTAGCGGGAGGACAGATACGCAGTATTTT
d_call: NA; v_call: TRBV5-6; clone_size: NA; j_call: TRBJ2-7; cdr3_aa: CASSLEYEQYF; cdr3_nt: TGTGCCAGCAGCTTGGAGTACGAGCAGTACTTC
d_call: TRBD1; v_call: TRBV18; clone_size: few; j_call: TRBJ1-6; cdr3_aa: CASSPDRSNSPLHF; cdr3_nt: TGTGCCAGCTCACCGGACAGGAGTAATTCACCCCTCCACTTT
d_call: TRBD1; v_call: TRBV6-5; clone_size: NA; j_call: TRBJ1-5; cdr3_aa: CASSPSGTDNQPQHF; cdr3_nt: TGTGCCAGCAGCCCCAGTGGGACAGACAATCAGCCCCAGCATTTT
d_call: TRBD1; v_call: TRBV5-4; clone_size: NA; j_call: TRBJ1-1; cdr3_aa: CASSLKDRGYTEAFF; cdr3_nt: TGTGCCAGCAGCCTGAAAGACAGGGGCTACACTGAAGCTTTCTTT
d_call: NA; v_call: TRBV5-1; clone_size: NA; j_call: TRBJ1-6; cdr3_aa: CASSSSGRNLDSYNSPLHF; cdr3_nt: TGCGCCAGCAGTTCCTCGGGCAGGAATCTAGACTCCTATAATTCACCCCTCCACTTT
d_call: NA; v_call: TRBV7-2; clone_size: NA; j_call: TRBJ1-4; cdr3_aa: CASSSGTSNEKLFF; cdr3_nt: TGTGCCAGCAGCTCCGGAACGAGTAATGAAAAACTGTTTTTT
d_call: TRBD1; v_call: TRBV11-2; clone_size: NA; j_call: TRBJ1-1; cdr3_aa: CASSEGAGTEAFF; cdr3_nt: TGTGCCAGCAGCGAGGGGGCCGGGACTGAAGCTTTCTTT